The T cell receptor (beta chain) under discussion was sequenced for a study of graft-versus-host responses after intestinal transplantation. Study overall: The whole recipient group had anti-thymocyte globulin induction followed by tacrolimus and steroids for three to four years.

Investigators plated around 200,000 CFSE-labeled responder cells together with around 200,000 irradiated stimulator cells labeled with violet dye. Both CD3+CD4+ and CD3+CD8+ responders that were proliferating and CFSE-low underwent sorting after the reaction. This table comes from immunoSEQ multiplex PCR, and its TCRdb copy is limited to in-frame clones, with some not included. This sample has roughly 20,000 clones, with 56% found just once. The CDR3 loop spans 17 amino acids. Germline CDR1 is SNHLY and CDR2 is FYNNEI. The V and J ends lost 5 bases and 7 bases, in that order; junction bases with no gene match: 10.

The chain is built from TRBV2 and TRBJ2-2; 13 positions agree with TRBD2. The input for sequencing was alloreactive CD4+ T cells from a mixed lymphocyte reaction culture, taken before intestinal transplant. Documented subset: CFSE-low proliferating T cells sorted from roughly six-day pre-transplant mixed lymphocyte reaction (GvH or HvG direction). The sequence was obtained from a human patient who received an intestinal transplant. The CDR3 here is CASSPIWTSGRVGELFF. The CDR3 DNA sequence: TGTGCCAGCAGTCCAATCTGGACTAGCGGGAGAGTCGGGGAGCTGTTTTTT.